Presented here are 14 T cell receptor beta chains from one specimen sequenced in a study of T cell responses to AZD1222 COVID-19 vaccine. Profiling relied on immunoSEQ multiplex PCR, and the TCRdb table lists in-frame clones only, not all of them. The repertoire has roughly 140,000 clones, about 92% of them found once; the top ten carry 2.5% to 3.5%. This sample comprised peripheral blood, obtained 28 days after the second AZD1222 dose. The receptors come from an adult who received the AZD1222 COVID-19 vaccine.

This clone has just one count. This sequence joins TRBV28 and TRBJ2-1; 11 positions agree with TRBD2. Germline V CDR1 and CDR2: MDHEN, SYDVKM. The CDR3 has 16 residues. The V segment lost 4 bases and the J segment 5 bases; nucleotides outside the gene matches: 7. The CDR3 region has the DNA TGTGCCAGCAGTTATGTTAGCGGGAGGGCAAACAATGAGCAGTTCTTC. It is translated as CASSYVSGRANNEQFF.

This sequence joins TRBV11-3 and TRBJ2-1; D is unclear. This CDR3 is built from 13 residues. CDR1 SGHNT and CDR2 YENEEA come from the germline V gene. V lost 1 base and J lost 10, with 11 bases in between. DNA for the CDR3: TGTGCCAGCAGCTTAGGTCACAGAGACGAGCAGTTCTTC. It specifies CASSLGHRDEQFF.

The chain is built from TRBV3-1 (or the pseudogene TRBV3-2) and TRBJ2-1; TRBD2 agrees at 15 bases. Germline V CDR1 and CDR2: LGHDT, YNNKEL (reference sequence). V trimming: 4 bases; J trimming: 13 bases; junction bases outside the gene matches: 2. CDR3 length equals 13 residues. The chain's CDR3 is CASSPGLAGGQFF. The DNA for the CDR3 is TGTGCCAGCAGCCCGGGACTAGCGGGGGGACAGTTCTTC.

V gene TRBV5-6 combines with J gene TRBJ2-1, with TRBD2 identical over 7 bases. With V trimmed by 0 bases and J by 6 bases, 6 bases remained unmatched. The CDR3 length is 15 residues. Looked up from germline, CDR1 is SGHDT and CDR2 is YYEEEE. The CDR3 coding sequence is TGTGCCAGCAGCTTGGGGACTAGAGGAGCCAATGAGCAGTTCTTC. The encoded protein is CASSLGTRGANEQFF.

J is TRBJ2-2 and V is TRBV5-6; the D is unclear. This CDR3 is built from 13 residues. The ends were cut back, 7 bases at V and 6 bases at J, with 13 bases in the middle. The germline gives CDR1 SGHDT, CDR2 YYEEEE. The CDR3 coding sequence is TGTGCCAGCCGCCTAGGCTGGGCCGGGGAGCTGTTTTTT. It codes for CASRLGWAGELFF. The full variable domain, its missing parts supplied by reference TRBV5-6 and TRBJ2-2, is DAGVTQSPTHLIKTRGQQVTLRCSPKSGHDTVSWYQQALGQGPQFIFQYYEEEERQRGNFPDRFSGHQFPNYSSELNVNALLLGDSALYLCASRLGWAGELFFGEGSRLTVL.

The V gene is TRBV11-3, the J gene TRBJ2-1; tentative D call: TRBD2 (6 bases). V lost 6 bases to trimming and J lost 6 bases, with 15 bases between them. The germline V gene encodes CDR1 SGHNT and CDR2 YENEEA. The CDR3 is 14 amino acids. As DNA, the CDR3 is TGTGCCAGCAGGGTGACTAGTTTCCCCAATGAGCAGTTCTTC. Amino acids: CASRVTSFPNEQFF.

For the CDR3, the DNA is TGTGCCAGCTCCGGACTAGCGGGAGGACGAGGTGAGCAGTACTTC. It is translated as CASSGLAGGRGEQYF. The gene calls are TRBV9 and TRBJ2-7; 14 bases are shared with TRBD2. Losses at the gene ends were 7 bases for V and 7 bases for J; bases not matched to a gene: 10. Germline CDR1 SGDLS, CDR2 YYNGEE. The CDR3 runs to 15 residues.

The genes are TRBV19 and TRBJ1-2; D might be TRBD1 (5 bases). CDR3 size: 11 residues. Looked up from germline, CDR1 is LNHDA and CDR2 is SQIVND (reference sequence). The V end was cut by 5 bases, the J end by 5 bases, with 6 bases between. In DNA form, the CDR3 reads TGTGCCAGTAGTGGGGGATATGGCTACACCTTC. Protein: CASSGGYGYTF. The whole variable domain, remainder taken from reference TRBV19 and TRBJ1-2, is DGGITQSPKYLFRKEGQNVTLSCEQNLNHDAMYWYRQDPGQGLRLIYYSQIVNDFQKGDIAEGYSVSREKKESFPLTVTSAQKNPTAFYLCASSGGYGYTFGSGTRLTVV.

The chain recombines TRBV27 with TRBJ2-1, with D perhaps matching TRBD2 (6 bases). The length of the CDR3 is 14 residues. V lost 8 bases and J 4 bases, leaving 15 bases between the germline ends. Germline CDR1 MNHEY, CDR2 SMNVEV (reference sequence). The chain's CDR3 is CASARLGLYNEQFF. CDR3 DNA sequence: TGTGCCAGCGCAAGACTAGGATTGTACAATGAGCAGTTCTTC.

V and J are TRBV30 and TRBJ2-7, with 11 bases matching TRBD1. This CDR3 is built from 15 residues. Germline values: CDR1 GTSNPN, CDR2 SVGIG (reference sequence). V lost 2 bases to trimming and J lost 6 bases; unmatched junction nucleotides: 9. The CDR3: CAWSSRDRGRSEQYF. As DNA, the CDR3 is TGTGCCTGGAGTTCCAGGGACAGGGGGAGGAGCGAGCAGTACTTC.

The CDR3 coding sequence is TGCAGCGTTGGGGGCGGAGGAAACACCATATATTTT. It specifies CSVGGGGNTIYF. V gene TRBV29-1 combines with J gene TRBJ1-3; maybe TRBD1 (5 bases). The CDR3 sequence is 12 residues long. Germline V lookup: CDR1 SQVTM, CDR2 ANQGSEA. V lost 4 bases, J lost 4 bases, and 8 bases lay in between. Filled out from reference TRBV29-1 and TRBJ1-3, the complete variable domain reads SAVISQKPSRDICQRGTSLTIQCQVDSQVTMMFWYRQQPGQSLTLIATANQGSEATYESGFVIDKFPISRPNLTFSTLTVSNMSPEDSSIYLCSVGGGGNTIYFGEGSWLTVV.

The CDR3 spells CASSPRAPGSGETQYF. The CDR3 DNA reads as TGTGCCAGCTCACCACGGGCACCAGGTTCGGGTGAGACCCAGTACTTC. The chain is built from TRBV18 and TRBJ2-5; D remains unclear. V lost 1 base, J lost 5 bases, and 17 bases lay in between. Germline CDR1 and CDR2: KGHSH and LQKENI. This CDR3 has 16 residues. Filled out from reference TRBV18 and TRBJ2-5, the complete variable domain reads NAGVMQNPRHLVRRRGQEARLRCSPMKGHSHVYWYRQLPEEGLKFMVYLQKENIIDESGMPKERFSAEFPKEGPSILRIQQVVRGDSAAYFCASSPRAPGSGETQYFGPGTRLLVL.

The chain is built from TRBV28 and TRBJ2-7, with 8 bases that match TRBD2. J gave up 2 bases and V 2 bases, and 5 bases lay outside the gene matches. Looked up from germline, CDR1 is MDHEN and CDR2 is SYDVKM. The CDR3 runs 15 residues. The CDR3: CASSLPTSGPYEQYF. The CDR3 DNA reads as TGTGCCAGCAGTTTACCCACTAGCGGACCCTACGAGCAGTACTTC.

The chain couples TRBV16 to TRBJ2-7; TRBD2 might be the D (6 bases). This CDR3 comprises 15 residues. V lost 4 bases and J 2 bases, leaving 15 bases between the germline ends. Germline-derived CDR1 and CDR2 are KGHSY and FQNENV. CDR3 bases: TGTGCCAGCAGCCGACCCGGGAGACTACCCTACGAGCAGTACTTC. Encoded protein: CASSRPGRLPYEQYF.